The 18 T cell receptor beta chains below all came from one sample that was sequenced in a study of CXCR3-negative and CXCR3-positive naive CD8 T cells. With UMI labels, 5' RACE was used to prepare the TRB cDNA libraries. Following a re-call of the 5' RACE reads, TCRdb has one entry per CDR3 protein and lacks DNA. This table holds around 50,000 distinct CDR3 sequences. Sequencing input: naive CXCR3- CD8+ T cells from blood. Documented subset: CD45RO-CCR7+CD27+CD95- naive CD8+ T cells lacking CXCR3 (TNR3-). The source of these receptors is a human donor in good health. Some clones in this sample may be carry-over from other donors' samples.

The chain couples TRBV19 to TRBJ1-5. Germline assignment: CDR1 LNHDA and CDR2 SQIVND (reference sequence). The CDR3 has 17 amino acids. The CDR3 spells CASSILGDGPRNQPQHF.

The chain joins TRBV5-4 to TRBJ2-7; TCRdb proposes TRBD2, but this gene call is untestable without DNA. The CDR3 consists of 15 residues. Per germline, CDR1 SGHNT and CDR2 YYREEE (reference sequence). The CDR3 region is CASSLVAGGTYEQYF.

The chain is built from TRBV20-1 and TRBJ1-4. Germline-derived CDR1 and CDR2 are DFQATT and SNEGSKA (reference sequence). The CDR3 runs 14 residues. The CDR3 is CSARDLRENEKLFF.

This CDR3 reads CASSWQGEVQPQHF. This rearrangement joins TRBV28 to TRBJ1-5; the D call from TCRdb, TRBD1, cannot be confirmed without DNA. In germline, CDR1 is MDHEN, CDR2 SYDVKM. This CDR3 comprises 14 residues.

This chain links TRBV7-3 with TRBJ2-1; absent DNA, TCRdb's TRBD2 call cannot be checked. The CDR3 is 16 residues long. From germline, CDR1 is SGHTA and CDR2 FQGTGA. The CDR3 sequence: CASSTTQRGSYNEQFF. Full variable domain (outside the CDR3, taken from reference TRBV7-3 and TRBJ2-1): GAGVSQTPSNKVTEKGKYVELRCDPISGHTALYWYRQSLGQGPEFLIYFQGTGAADDSGLPNDRFFAVRPEGSVSTLKIQRTERGDSAVYLCASSTTQRGSYNEQFFGPGTRLTVL.

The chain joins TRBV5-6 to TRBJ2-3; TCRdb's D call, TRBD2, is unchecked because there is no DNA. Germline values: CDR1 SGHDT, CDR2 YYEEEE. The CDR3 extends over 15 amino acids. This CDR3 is CASSLKGLPTDTQYF.

The CDR3 reads CSVVQLETQYF. V usage is TRBV29-1 and J usage is TRBJ2-5. The CDR3 is made up of 11 amino acids. Germline CDR1 and CDR2: SQVTM and ANQGSEA.

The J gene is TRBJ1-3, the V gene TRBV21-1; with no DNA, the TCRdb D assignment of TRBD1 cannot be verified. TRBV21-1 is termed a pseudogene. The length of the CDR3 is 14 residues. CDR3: CASRTGISGNTIYF.

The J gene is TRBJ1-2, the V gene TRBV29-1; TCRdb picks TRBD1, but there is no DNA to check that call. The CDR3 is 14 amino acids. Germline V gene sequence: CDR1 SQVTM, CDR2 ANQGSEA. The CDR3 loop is CSVEEGQANYGYTF.

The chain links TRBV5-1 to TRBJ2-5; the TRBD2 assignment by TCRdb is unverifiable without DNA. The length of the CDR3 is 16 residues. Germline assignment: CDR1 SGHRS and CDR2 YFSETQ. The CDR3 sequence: CASSLERAGTPGAQYF.

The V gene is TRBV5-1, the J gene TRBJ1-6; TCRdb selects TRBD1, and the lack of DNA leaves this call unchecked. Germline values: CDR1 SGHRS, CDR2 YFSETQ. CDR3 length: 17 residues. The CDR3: CASSHATPGQLNSPLHF.

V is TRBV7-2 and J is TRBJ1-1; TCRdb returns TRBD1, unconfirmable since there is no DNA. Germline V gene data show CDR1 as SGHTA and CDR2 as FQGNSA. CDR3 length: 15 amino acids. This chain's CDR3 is CASSPPERVNTEAFF.

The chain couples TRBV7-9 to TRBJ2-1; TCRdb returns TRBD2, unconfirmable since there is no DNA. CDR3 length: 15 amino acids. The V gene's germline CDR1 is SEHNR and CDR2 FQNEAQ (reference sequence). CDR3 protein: CALAEAESSYNEQFF. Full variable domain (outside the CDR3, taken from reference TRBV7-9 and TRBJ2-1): DTGVSQNPRHKITKRGQNVTFRCDPISEHNRLYWYRQTLGQGPEFLTYFQNEAQLEKSRLLSDRFSAERPKGSFSTLEIQRTEQGDSAMYLCALAEAESSYNEQFFGPGTRLTVL.

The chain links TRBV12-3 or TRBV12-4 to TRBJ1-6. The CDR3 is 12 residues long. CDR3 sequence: CASSWTTEALHF.

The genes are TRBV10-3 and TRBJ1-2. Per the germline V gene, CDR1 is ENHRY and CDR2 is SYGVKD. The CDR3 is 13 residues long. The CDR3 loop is CAISDGGSYGYTF.

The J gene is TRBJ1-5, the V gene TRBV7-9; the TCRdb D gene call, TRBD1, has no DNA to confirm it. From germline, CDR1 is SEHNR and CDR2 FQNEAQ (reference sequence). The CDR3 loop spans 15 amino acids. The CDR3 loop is CASSLTGKSNQPQHF.

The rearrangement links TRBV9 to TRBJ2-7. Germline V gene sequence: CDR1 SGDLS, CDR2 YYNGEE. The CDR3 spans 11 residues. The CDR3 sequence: CASSSDNEQYF.

CDR3 residues: CATSDLQGQDGELFF. This chain uses TRBV24-1 with TRBJ2-2; TCRdb proposes TRBD1, but this gene call is untestable without DNA. Per germline, CDR1 KGHDR and CDR2 SFDVKD. This CDR3 has 15 amino acids.